The 20 T cell receptor beta chains listed next were all sequenced from one sample in a study of beta chain features in type 1 diabetes. Reverse transcription of all isolated RNA meant that expressed TCRB transcripts were sequenced. Sequenced by immunoSEQ multiplex PCR; TCRdb stores in-frame clones only, minus some. This sample has around 300,000 clones, with about 8% found just once. What was sequenced was central memory CD4+ T cells from blood. The receptor source for this set is a woman in her late teens or twenties in good health.

V is TRBV5-1 and J is TRBJ2-7; D is unclear. V dropped 4 bases and J dropped 5 bases, with 13 bases sitting between them. The CDR3 has 13 amino acids. Germline V gives CDR1 SGHRS, CDR2 YFSETQ. In DNA form, the CDR3 reads TGCGCCAGCAGCCCGGACGGGTTGAACGAGCAGTACGTC. Translated, it gives CASSPDGLNEQYV.

This clone showed up just a few times. The rearrangement links TRBV19 to TRBJ1-2, with D perhaps TRBD1 (5 bases). The V end was cut by 0 bases, the J end by 8 bases, with 13 bases between. The CDR3 spans 14 residues. The germline CDR1 and CDR2 sequences are LNHDA and SQIVND (reference sequence). The CDR3 nucleotides are TGTGCCAGTAGTATAGATCGATCAGGGAGAGGCTACACCTTC. Residues: CASSIDRSGRGYTF.

The chain links TRBV9 to TRBJ2-5, with D maybe TRBD1 (5 bases). This CDR3 has 15 amino acids. CDR1 and CDR2 (germline): SGDLS, YYNGEE. With 3 bases removed from V and 5 bases from J, the gap between germline ends came to 17 bases. Written as DNA, the CDR3 is TGTGCCAGCAGCGCGCAGGGCTTCTTTGGGGAGACCCAGTACTTC. Its translation is CASSAQGFFGETQYF. Supplemented by reference TRBV9 and TRBJ2-5, the full variable domain reads DSGVTQTPKHLITATGQRVTLRCSPRSGDLSVYWYQQSLDQGLQFLIQYYNGEERAKGNILERFSAQQFPDLHSELNLSSLELGDSALYFCASSAQGFFGETQYFGPGTRLLVL.

The rearrangement uses TRBV30 and TRBJ1-4; TRBD1 matches 8 bases. J was trimmed by 8 bases and V by 2 bases; bases with no gene match: 4. Germline CDR1 GTSNPN, CDR2 SVGIG (reference sequence). This CDR3 region has 13 residues. The CDR3 DNA reads TGTGCCTGGAGTACGGGACAGGTCGAAAAACTGTTTTTT. This translates into CAWSTGQVEKLFF.

Ten or more counts support this clone. This chain joins TRBV2 and TRBJ2-2, with D perhaps assigned TRBD1 or TRBD2 (6 bases each). This CDR3 has 16 residues. Germline V gene data show CDR1 as SNHLY and CDR2 as FYNNEI. V was cut by 2 bases and J by 0 bases, with 10 bases left in between. CDR3 coding DNA: TGTGCCAGCAGTGAATTAGGGGGGACGAACACCGGGGAGCTGTTTTTT. Translating gives CASSELGGTNTGELFF.

Ten or more counts support this clone. V is TRBV7-9 and J is TRBJ2-1; D is undetermined. V shed 6 bases and J shed 8 bases, with 23 bases lying between them. CDR1 and CDR2 from the germline V gene are SEHNR and FQNEAQ (reference sequence). This CDR3 spans 16 amino acids. CDR3 coding DNA: TGTGCCAGCAGGAACCTGAAGGACCCCAAAGGTCATGAGCAGTTCTTC. Translating gives CASRNLKDPKGHEQFF.

J is TRBJ2-3 and V is TRBV7-8; TRBD1 aligns across 11 bases. This CDR3 has 15 residues. Germline values: CDR1 SGHVS, CDR2 FQNEAQ. The ends lost 5 bases at V and 6 bases at J; junction bases unmatched: 7. Written as DNA, the CDR3 is TGTGCCAGCAGCCGATCCGGGACAGGGGGGGATACGCAGTATTTT. Amino acid sequence: CASSRSGTGGDTQYF.

The chain uses TRBV6-5 and TRBJ2-1; possible D gene TRBD1, 5 bases. CDR3 length: 13 residues. V lost 6 bases and J 4 bases, leaving 10 bases between the germline ends. Germline V gene lookup returns CDR1 MNHEY and CDR2 SVGAGI. The CDR3 is CASSRVRYNEQFF. In DNA, the CDR3 is TGTGCCAGCAGCAGGGTCCGATACAATGAGCAGTTCTTC.

This clone was found many times. The chain carries TRBV7-2 and TRBJ1-5; a weak D match, TRBD1 (6 bases). Trimming took 5 bases from V and 11 from J, leaving 22 bases between them. Germline V lookup: CDR1 SGHTA, CDR2 FQGNSA. There are 15 residues in the CDR3. In DNA form, the CDR3 reads TGTGCCAGCAGCCTCTCCGAGGGGGGGACCTCGACCCAGCATTTT. Protein sequence: CASSLSEGGTSTQHF.

This clone was recorded a few times. V is TRBV7-3 and J is TRBJ2-2; TRBD2 aligns across 7 bases. Germline CDR1 is SGHTA and CDR2 is FQGTGA. The junction had 5 bases not matched to a gene; V was cut back by 5 bases and J by 2 bases. The length of the CDR3 is 15 residues. The CDR3 nucleotides are TGTGCCAGCAGCCCCCCGGGGGGAAACACCGGGGAGCTGTTTTTT. It translates to CASSPPGGNTGELFF.

The table lists this clone with a few counts. V is TRBV6-1 and J is TRBJ2-7; no firm D call. CDR3 length: 12 amino acids. The V end lost 5 bases, the J end lost 7 bases, and 12 bases lay between the germline ends. In germline, CDR1 is MNHNS, CDR2 SASEGT. The CDR3 reads CASSYSGREQYF. The CDR3 nucleotides are TGTGCCAGCAGTTATTCGGGCCGGGAGCAGTACTTC.

This clone was recorded at least ten times. This chain connects TRBV14 to TRBJ1-3, with a possible D match to TRBD1 (5 bases). V was cut by 5 bases and J by 4 bases, with 18 bases left in between. CDR1 is SGHDN, CDR2 FVKESK, per germline. The CDR3 is made up of 16 amino acids. CDR3 coding DNA: TGTGCCAGCAGCTCCCTTCGGAGGGGCTTCGGAAACACCATATATTTT. Translating it yields CASSSLRRGFGNTIYF.

This clone turned up a few times. This sequence joins TRBV19 and TRBJ1-5, with 9 positions matching TRBD1. V shed 10 bases and J 1 base; nucleotides not matched to a gene: 14. Germline V gene lookup returns CDR1 LNHDA and CDR2 SQIVND (reference sequence). The CDR3 is 17 residues long. The CDR3 reads CATATGTGFLSNQPQHF. In DNA, the CDR3 is TGTGCCACCGCTACCGGGACAGGGTTTTTGAGCAATCAGCCCCAGCATTTT.

The chain has TRBV2 and TRBJ2-1; 12 bases map to TRBD2. Germline values: CDR1 SNHLY, CDR2 FYNNEI. The CDR3 consists of 16 residues. V was pared by 6 bases and J by 1 base, with 4 bases of the junction left unmatched. This CDR3 is CASRRLAGASYNEQFF. The CDR3, as DNA: TGTGCCAGCAGGAGACTAGCGGGAGCGTCCTACAATGAGCAGTTCTTC.

The CDR3 region has the DNA TGTGCCAGCAGCTTGGATCTCCCAGGGGAAACTGAAGCTTTCTTT. Its protein is CASSLDLPGETEAFF. V is TRBV5-4 and J is TRBJ1-1, with a weak D call TRBD1 (6 bases). The CDR3 is made up of 15 amino acids. Trimming removed 0 bases from V and 5 bases from J, with 14 bases in between. Germline V CDR1 and CDR2: SGHNT, YYREEE (reference sequence).

The chain carries TRBV7-2 and TRBJ2-7; perhaps TRBD2 as D (6 bases). Germline CDR1 SGHTA, CDR2 FQGNSA. Trimming left V 1 base short and J 2 bases short, with 9 bases between. This CDR3 has 14 amino acids. The CDR3: CASSLDSGPYEQYF. The CDR3 DNA sequence: TGTGCCAGCAGCTTAGATAGCGGACCCTACGAGCAGTACTTC.

In its sample, this clone was seen a few times. V is TRBV19 and J is TRBJ1-5, with D tentatively TRBD1 (5 bases). Germline V CDR1 and CDR2: LNHDA, SQIVND (reference sequence). Trimming shortened V by 6 bases and J by 4 bases, and 16 bases separated the two germline ends. This CDR3 contains 15 residues. Here the CDR3 DNA reads TGTGCCAGTAGACGAAACGGGGCGGAAAATCAGCCCCAGCATTTT. Its protein product is CASRRNGAENQPQHF.

On this clone: The same CDR3 also results from other DNA sequences found in this sample. The rearrangement links TRBV7-2 to TRBJ1-1; unclear D gene. Germline-derived CDR1 and CDR2 are SGHTA and FQGNSA. The CDR3 loop spans 12 amino acids. V lost 2 bases and J lost 4, with 5 bases in between. The DNA for the CDR3 is TGTGCCAGCAGCTTAACCAGCACTGAAGCTTTCTTT. Translated: CASSLTSTEAFF.

The genes are TRBV14 and TRBJ1-6, with 7 bases that match TRBD1. With 4 bases clipped from V and 7 bases from J, the junction kept 7 bases outside the gene matches. CDR1 and CDR2 from the germline V gene are SGHDN and FVKESK. CDR3 size: 15 residues. DNA for the CDR3: TGTGCCAGCAGCCGCGACAGGGAGCGGAATTCACCCCTCCACTTT. Its translation: CASSRDRERNSPLHF.

This clone turned up a few times. The CDR3 sequence: CASSEGPGLHIQYF. The DNA of the CDR3 is TGTGCCAGCAGTGAAGGTCCAGGGCTTCACATTCAGTACTTC. The chain links TRBV6-1 to TRBJ2-4, with D perhaps TRBD1 (5 bases). This CDR3 spans 14 amino acids. Germline V CDR1 and CDR2: MNHNS, SASEGT. Trimming left V 1 base short and J 8 bases short, with 12 bases between.